The TCR beta chain under discussion was sequenced for a study of radiotherapy plus CTLA-4 blockade in lung cancer. Study-level background: The study recorded objective responses in roughly 20% of patients and disease control in approximately 31%.

Sequenced by immunoSEQ multiplex PCR; TCRdb stores in-frame clones only, minus some. The sample has approximately 80,000 clones; 70% to 85% are singletons. Study-level results: Once radiotherapy plus ipilimumab had been given, TCR clones derived from tumor expanded in blood. Early clone dynamics of blood T cells, plus interferon-beta, reportedly predicted response best.

V was shortened by 7 bases and J by 2 bases, with 17 bases between the two germline ends. CDR3 length equals 15 residues. Germline V lookup: CDR1 MNHEY, CDR2 SMNVEV (reference sequence). Focal radiation plus CTLA-4 blockade with ipilimumab was administered to patients who had chemo-refractory metastatic non-small-cell lung cancer. Comment on this clone: Its antigen is not identified.

Here the sequenced sample was peripheral blood, taken from a patient treated with radiotherapy plus ipilimumab. V is TRBV27 and J is TRBJ1-2; the D gene is possibly TRBD1 (5 bases). The clonotype was recovered from a human donor with non-small cell lung cancer who had stable disease on radiotherapy plus ipilimumab. The DNA of the CDR3 is TGTGCCAGCACTGCTTCGGGCAGGGCGAACTATGGCTACACCTTC. Translating it yields CASTASGRANYGYTF.